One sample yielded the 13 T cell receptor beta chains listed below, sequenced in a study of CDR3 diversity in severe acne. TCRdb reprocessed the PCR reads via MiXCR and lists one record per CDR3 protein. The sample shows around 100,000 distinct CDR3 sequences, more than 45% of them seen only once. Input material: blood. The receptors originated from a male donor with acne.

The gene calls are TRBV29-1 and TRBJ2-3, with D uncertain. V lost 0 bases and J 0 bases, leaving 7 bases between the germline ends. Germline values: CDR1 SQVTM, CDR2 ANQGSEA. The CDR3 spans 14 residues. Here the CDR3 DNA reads TGCAGCGTTGAAGACAGAACTAGCACAGATACGCAGTATTTT. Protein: CSVEDRTSTDTQYF.

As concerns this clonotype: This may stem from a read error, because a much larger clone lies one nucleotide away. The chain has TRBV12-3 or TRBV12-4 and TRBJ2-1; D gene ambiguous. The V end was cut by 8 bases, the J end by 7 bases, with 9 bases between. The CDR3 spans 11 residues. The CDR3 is CASAEANEQFF. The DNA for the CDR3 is TGTGCCAGCGCCGAGGCGAATGAGCAGTTCTTC.

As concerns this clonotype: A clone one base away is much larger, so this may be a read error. CDR3 protein: CATSRADGVNTEAVF. In DNA form, the CDR3 reads TGTGCCACCAGCAGAGCGGACGGAGTGAACACTGAAGCTGTCTTT. The chain combines TRBV15 with TRBJ1-1; no definite D call. This CDR3 comprises 15 residues. Germline values: CDR1 LNHNV, CDR2 YYDKDF (reference sequence).

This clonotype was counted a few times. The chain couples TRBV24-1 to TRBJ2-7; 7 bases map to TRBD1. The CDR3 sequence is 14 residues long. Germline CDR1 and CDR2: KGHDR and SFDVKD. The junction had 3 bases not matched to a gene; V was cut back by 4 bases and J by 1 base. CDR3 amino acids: CATSDPGQSYEQYF. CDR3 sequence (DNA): TGTGCCACCAGTGACCCGGGACAGTCCTACGAGCAGTACTTC.

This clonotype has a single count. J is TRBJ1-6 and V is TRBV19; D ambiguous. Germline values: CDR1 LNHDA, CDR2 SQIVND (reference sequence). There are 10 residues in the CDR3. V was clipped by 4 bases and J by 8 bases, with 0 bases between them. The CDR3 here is CASSNSPLHF. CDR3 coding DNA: TGTGCCAGTAGTAATTCACCCCTCCACTTT.

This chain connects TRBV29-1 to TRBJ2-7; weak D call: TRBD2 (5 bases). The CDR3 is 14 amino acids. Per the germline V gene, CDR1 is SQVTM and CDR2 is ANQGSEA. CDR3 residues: CTVGIGGITYEQYF. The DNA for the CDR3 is TGCACCGTAGGGATAGGAGGAATCACCTACGAGCAGTACTTC.

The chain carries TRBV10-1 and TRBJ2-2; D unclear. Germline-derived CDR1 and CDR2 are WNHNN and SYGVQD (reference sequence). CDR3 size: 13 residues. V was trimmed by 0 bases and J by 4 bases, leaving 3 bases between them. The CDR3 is CASSESSTGELFF. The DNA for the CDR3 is TGCGCCAGCAGTGAGTCAAGCACCGGGGAGCTGTTTTTT.

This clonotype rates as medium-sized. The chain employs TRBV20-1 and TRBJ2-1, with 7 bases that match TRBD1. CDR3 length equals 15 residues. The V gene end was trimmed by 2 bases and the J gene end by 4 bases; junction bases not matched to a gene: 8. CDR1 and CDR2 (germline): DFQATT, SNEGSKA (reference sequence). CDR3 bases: TGCAGTGCTAGACCACGACAGGGATGGTACAATGAGCAGTTCTTC. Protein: CSARPRQGWYNEQFF.

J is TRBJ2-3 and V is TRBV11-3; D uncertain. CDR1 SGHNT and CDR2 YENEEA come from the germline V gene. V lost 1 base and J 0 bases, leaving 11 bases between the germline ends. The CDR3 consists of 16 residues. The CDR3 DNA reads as TGTGCCAGCAGCTTAGTTCCAGCGTCGAGCACAGATACGCAGTATTTT. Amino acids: CASSLVPASSTDTQYF.

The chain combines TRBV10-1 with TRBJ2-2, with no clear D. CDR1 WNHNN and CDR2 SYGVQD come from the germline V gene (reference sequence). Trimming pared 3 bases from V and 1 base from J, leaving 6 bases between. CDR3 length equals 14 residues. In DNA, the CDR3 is TGCGCCAGCAGTGATCCAGAGAACACCGGGGAGCTGTTTTTT. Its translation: CASSDPENTGELFF.

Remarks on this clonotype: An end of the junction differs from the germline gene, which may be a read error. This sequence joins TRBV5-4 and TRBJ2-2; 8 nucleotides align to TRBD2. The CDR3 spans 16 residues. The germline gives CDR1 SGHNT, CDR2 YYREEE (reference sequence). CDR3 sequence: CASSSRLASNTGELSF. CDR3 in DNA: TGTGCCAGCAGCTCTCGACTAGCGTCGAACACCGGGGAGCTGTCTTTT.

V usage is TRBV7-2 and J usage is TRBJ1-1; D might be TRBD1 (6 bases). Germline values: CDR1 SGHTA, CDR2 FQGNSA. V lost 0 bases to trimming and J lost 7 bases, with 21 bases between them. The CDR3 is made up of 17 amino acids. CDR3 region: CASSLARWARGDSEAFF. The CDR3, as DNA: TGTGCCAGCAGCTTAGCGAGGTGGGCCAGGGGAGATAGTGAAGCTTTCTTT.

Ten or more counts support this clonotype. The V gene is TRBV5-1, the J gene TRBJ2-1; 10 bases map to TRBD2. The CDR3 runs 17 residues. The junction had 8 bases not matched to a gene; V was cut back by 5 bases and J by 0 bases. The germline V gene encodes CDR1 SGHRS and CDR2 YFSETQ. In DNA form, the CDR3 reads TGCGCCAGCAGTCGTAGAGCGGGAGGGAGCTCCTACAATGAGCAGTTCTTC. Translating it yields CASSRRAGGSSYNEQFF.